What follows are 6 T cell receptor beta chains derived from one specimen sequenced in a study of shared clonotypes between healthy human individuals. TCRdb's table, derived via immunoSEQ multiplex PCR, lists solely in-frame clones and lacks some. Counted here are about 560,000 clones, just over 75% occurring once; the ten biggest clones make up around 12%. The source material was PBMCs. The receptors here all came from a woman in her thirties or forties in good health. Some clones in this sample may be carry-over from other donors' samples.

The chain combines TRBV28 with TRBJ2-7; 10 nucleotides align to TRBD2. The V gene's germline CDR1 is MDHEN and CDR2 SYDVKM. Trimming took 5 bases from V and 2 from J; bases not matched to a gene: 6. This CDR3 is built from 15 residues. In DNA form, the CDR3 reads TGTGCCAGCAGTCCCCGCCTAGCGGGAGCCTACGAGCAGTACTTC. It translates to CASSPRLAGAYEQYF.

This clone was seen repeatedly, ten times or more. The genes are TRBV20-1 and TRBJ1-2, with D possibly TRBD1 on 5 matching bases. Trimming removed 2 bases at V and 10 bases at J, with 11 bases between. Germline CDR1 is DFQATT and CDR2 is SNEGSKA (reference sequence). This CDR3 is built from 11 residues. The CDR3 nucleotides read TGCAGTGCTAGACTCGCAGGGTCCTACACCTTC. Translating gives CSARLAGSYTF.

Comment on this clone: Other DNA sequences in this sample translate to the same CDR3. V and J are TRBV29-1 and TRBJ1-4; 9 bases match TRBD1. CDR1 and CDR2 (germline): SQVTM, ANQGSEA. The CDR3 runs to 13 residues. The J segment lost 7 bases and the V segment lost 7 bases, leaving 7 bases of the junction unmatched. The CDR3 spells CSARQGGSEKLFF. CDR3 coding DNA: TGCAGCGCACGACAGGGGGGAAGTGAAAAACTGTTTTTT. The full variable domain, in which reference TRBV29-1 and TRBJ1-4 provide the parts outside the CDR3, is SAVISQKPSRDICQRGTSLTIQCQVDSQVTMMFWYRQQPGQSLTLIATANQGSEATYESGFVIDKFPISRPNLTFSTLTVSNMSPEDSSIYLCSARQGGSEKLFFGSGTQLSVL.

The CDR3 region has the DNA TGTGCCAGCAGCTTACATTCCTGGCCAGAAAAACTGTTTTTT. Translated, it gives CASSLHSWPEKLFF. The J gene is TRBJ1-4, the V gene TRBV7-9; D gene unclear. The V end lost 2 bases, the J end lost 8 bases, and 12 bases lay between the germline ends. Germline loops: CDR1 SEHNR, CDR2 FQNEAQ (reference sequence). The CDR3 totals 14 residues. The full variable domain, completed using reference TRBV7-9 and TRBJ1-4, is DTGVSQNPRHKITKRGQNVTFRCDPISEHNRLYWYRQTLGQGPEFLTYFQNEAQLEKSRLLSDRFSAERPKGSFSTLEIQRTEQGDSAMYLCASSLHSWPEKLFFGSGTQLSVL.

A word on this clone: Other DNA sequences in the sample encode the same CDR3. The chain carries TRBV18 and TRBJ2-3; D is ambiguous. CDR1 is KGHSH and CDR2 is LQKENI in the germline V gene. Trimming shortened V by 4 bases and J by 2 bases, and 4 bases separated the two germline ends. The CDR3 covers 12 residues. The CDR3, as DNA: TGTGCCAGCTCACTCCTCACAGATACGCAGTATTTT. Amino acids: CASSLLTDTQYF. Drawing the rest from reference TRBV18 and TRBJ2-3, the complete variable domain is NAGVMQNPRHLVRRRGQEARLRCSPMKGHSHVYWYRQLPEEGLKFMVYLQKENIIDESGMPKERFSAEFPKEGPSILRIQQVVRGDSAAYFCASSLLTDTQYFGPGTRLTVL.

The V and J genes are TRBV7-2 and TRBJ2-1; TRBD2 agrees at 9 bases. This CDR3 region has 18 residues. Trimming at V came to 5 bases and at J to 6 bases, leaving 17 bases not matched to a gene. In germline, CDR1 is SGHTA, CDR2 FQGNSA. The CDR3 reads CASSRGRAREGSRNEQFF. The DNA of the CDR3 is TGTGCCAGCAGCCGGGGGCGGGCGCGGGAGGGATCGCGCAATGAGCAGTTCTTC.